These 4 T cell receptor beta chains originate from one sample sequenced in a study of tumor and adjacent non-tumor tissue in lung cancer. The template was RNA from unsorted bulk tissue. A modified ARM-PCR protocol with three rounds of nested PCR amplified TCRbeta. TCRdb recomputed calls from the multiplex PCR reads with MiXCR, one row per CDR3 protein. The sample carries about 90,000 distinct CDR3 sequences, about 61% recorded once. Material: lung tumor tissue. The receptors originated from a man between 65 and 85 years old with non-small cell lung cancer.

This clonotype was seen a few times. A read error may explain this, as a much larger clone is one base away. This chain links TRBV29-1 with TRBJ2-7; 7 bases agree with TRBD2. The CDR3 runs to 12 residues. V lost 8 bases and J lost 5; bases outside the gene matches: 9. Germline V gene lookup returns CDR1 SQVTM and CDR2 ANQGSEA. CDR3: CSLGGVRDEQYF. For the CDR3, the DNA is TGCAGCTTGGGGGGGGTTCGGGACGAGCAGTACTTC.

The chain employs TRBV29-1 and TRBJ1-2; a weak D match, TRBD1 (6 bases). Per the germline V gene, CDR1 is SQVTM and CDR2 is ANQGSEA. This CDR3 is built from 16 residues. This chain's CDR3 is CSAFNQWTENNYGYTF. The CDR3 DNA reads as TGCAGTGCTTTCAACCAGTGGACAGAAAATAACTATGGCTACACCTTC. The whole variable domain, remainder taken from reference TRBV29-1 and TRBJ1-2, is SAVISQKPSRDICQRGTSLTIQCQVDSQVTMMFWYRQQPGQSLTLIATANQGSEATYESGFVIDKFPISRPNLTFSTLTVSNMSPEDSSIYLCSAFNQWTENNYGYTFGSGTRLTVV.

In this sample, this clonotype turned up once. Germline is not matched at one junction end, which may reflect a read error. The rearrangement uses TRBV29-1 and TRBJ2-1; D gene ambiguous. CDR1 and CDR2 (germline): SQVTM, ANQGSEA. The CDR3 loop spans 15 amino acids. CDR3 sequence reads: CRVGVTSVASSDQFF. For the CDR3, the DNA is TGCAGGGTTGGTGTAACGAGCGTGGCGTCGAGTGACCAATTCTTC.

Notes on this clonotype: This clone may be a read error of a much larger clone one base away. The CDR3, as DNA: TGTGCCAGCAGTTACAACCCGGGACTAGCGGGTCTCTCCTACGATGAGCAGTTCTTC. Amino acids: CASSYNPGLAGLSYDEQFF. This chain connects TRBV6-6 to TRBJ2-1, with 12 bases lining up with TRBD2. The CDR3 runs 19 residues. Germline V lookup: CDR1 MNHNY, CDR2 SVGAGI (reference sequence).